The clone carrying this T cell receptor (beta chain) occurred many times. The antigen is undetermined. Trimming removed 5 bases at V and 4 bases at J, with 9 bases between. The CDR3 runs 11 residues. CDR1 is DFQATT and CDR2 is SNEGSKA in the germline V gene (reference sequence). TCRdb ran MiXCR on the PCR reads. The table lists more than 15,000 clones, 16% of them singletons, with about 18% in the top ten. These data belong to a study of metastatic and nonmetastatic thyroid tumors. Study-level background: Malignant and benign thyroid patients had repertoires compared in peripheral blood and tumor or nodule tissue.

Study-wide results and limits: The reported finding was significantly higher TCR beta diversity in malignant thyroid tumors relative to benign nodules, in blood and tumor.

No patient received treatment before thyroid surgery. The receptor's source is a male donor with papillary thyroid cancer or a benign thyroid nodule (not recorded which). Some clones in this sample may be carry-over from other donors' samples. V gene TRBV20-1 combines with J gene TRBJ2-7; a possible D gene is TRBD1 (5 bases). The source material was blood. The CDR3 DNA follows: TGCAGTGCTTTACAGGCATACGAGCAGTACTTC. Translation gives CSALQAYEQYF.